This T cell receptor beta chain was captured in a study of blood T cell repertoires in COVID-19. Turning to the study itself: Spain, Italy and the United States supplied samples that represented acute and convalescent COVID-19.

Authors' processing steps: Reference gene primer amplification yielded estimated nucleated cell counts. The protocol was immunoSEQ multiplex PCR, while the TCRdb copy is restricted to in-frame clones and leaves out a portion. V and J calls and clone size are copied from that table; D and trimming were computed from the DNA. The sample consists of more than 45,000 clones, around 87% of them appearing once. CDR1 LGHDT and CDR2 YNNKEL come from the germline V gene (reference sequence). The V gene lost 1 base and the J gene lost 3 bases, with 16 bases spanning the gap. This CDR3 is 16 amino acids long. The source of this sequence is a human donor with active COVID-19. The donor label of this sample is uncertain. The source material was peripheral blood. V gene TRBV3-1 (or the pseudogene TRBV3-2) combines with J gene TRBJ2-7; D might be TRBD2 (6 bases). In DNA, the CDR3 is TGTGCCAGCAGCCAAGTAGTGGGCAGGGACTTCTACGAGCAGTACTTC. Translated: CASSQVVGRDFYEQYF.